This is a list of T cell receptor beta chains from one sample in a study of T cell responses to AZD1222 COVID-19 vaccine. Method: immunoSEQ multiplex PCR; TCRdb's copy keeps in-frame clones and lacks some. This repertoire shows around 140,000 clones, 85% found once; its top ten account for 7.9%. This specimen consisted of peripheral blood, obtained 28 days after the second dose of the MenACWY control vaccine. Every receptor here comes from an adult who received the MenACWY meningococcal vaccine as a control. The CDR3 runs from the conserved cysteine through the conserved F or W. A D gene is named only where the DNA matches it firmly. Clone size is stated in some rows and not others, as once, few, many or a class when expanded.

cdr3_length,clone_size,v_call,d_call,j_call,cdr3_nt,cdr3_aa
16,NA,TRBV10-1,TRBD1,TRBJ2-1,TGCGCCAGCAGTGAGGGTGTAGGACAGGGGGTGAATGAGCAGTTCTTC,CASSEGVGQGVNEQFF
16,NA,TRBV18,TRBD1,TRBJ2-7,TGTGCCAGCTCAGTACACGCCGGGACAGCAATCTACGAGCAGTACTTC,CASSVHAGTAIYEQYF
15,NA,TRBV6-5,NA,TRBJ1-3,TGTGCCAGCAGCCCCTATGGTACCACTGGAAACACCATATATTTT,CASSPYGTTGNTIYF
17,NA,TRBV19,NA,TRBJ1-5,TGTGCCAGTAGTATAGAGGAATTAGGTAGAAGCAATCAGCCCCAGCATTTT,CASSIEELGRSNQPQHF
14,once,TRBV2,TRBD1,TRBJ1-2,TGTGCCAGCAGGCCTCCGGGACAGGGGGAAGGCTACACCTTC,CASRPPGQGEGYTF
16,NA,TRBV7-6,TRBD1,TRBJ1-1,TGTGCCAGCAGCCCTGGACAGGGACTCATGAACACTGAAGCTTTCTTT,CASSPGQGLMNTEAFF
14,NA,TRBV28,NA,TRBJ1-5,TGTGCCAGCAGTTTGGGGCAGGGATATCAGCCCCAGCATTTT,CASSLGQGYQPQHF
18,NA,TRBV7-3,NA,TRBJ2-1,TGTGCCAGCAGCCCCCTAAGGTCGAGCGGTATTTCCTACAATGAGCAGTTCTTC,CASSPLRSSGISYNEQFF
18,NA,TRBV29-1,NA,TRBJ1-1,TGCAGCGTTGAAGATCCAACGGGAACCCCCATAGGGAACACTGAAGCTTTCTTT,CSVEDPTGTPIGNTEAFF
14,once,TRBV28,NA,TRBJ1-1,TGTGCCAGCAGCTTGGGGACCGAGAACACTGAAGCTTTCTTT,CASSLGTENTEAFF